This T cell receptor beta chain stems from a study of cytomegalovirus exposure and HLA in healthy donors. At the level of the study: Unique TCR beta sequences numbering 120 million or so came from 150 million to 200 million T cells in an earlier analysis. General observations from the study: With later analysis, a missense DCLRE1C variant became linked to TCR beta V- and J-gene trimming. Testing in vitro showed a few CMV-associated chains specific for CMV antigens. The listing of fewer than 200 TCR beta chains classed them as cytomegalovirus-associated.

Regarding this clone: The antigen is unknown.

The PCR was carried out with 60 Vbeta primers and 13 Jbeta primers. Sequenced by immunoSEQ multiplex PCR; TCRdb stores in-frame clones only, minus some. The sample has about 94,000 clones; approximately 80% are singletons. The CDR3 totals 14 residues. Germline CDR1 PRHDT, CDR2 FYEKMQ (reference sequence). V was shortened by 5 bases and J by 2 bases, with 13 bases between the two germline ends. The rearrangement uses TRBV13 and TRBJ2-7; a possible D gene is TRBD1 (6 bases). The clonotype originates from a human donor in good health. Source material: PBMCs. In DNA form, the CDR3 reads TGTGCCAGCAGCCCCAACAGGGTTCCCTACGAGCAGTACTTC. Encoded protein: CASSPNRVPYEQYF.